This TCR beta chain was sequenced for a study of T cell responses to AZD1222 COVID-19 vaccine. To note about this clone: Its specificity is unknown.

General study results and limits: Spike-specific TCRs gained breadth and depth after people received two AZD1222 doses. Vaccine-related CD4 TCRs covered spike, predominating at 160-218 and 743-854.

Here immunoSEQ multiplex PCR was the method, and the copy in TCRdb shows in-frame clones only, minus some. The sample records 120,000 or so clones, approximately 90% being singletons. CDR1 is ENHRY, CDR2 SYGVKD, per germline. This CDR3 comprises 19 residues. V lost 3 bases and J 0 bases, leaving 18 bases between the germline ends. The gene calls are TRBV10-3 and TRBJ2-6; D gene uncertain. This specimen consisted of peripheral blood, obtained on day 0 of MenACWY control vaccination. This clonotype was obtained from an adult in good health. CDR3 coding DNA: TGTGCCATCAGTGACCCGGAAGGCGGTTTGGGCTCTGGGGCCAACGTCCTGACTTTC. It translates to CAISDPEGGLGSGANVLTF.